The 2 T cell receptor beta chains given below trace back to one sample, sequenced in a study of T cells in Graves' hyperthyroidism and ophthalmopathy. Amplification of TCR beta CDR3 regions was performed using RNA transcripts as template. During a first-round RT-PCR of the TCR CDR3, the HTBI primer set was used. From the multiplex PCR reads, TCRdb called clonotypes with MiXCR, one entry per CDR3 protein. Of roughly 360,000 distinct CDR3 sequences in the sample, around an eighth were seen once. Sequenced input: blood. The receptors here all came from a man aged 30 to 45 with Graves' hyperthyroidism that later progressed to Graves' ophthalmopathy.

Worth noting for this clonotype: Since a much larger clone is just one base distant, this may be a read error. The V call is TRBV6-1, the J call TRBJ2-1, with TRBD2 as a possible D gene (6 bases). The CDR3 runs to 15 residues. CDR1 is MNHNS, CDR2 SASEGT, per germline. V lost 5 bases to trimming and J lost 11 bases, with 22 bases between them. DNA for the CDR3: TGTGCCAGCAGTCCCCGGGACCGCGGGAAGGGTAAGCAGTTCTTC. It is translated as CASSPRDRGKGKQFF.

This clonotype was detected a few times. The CDR3: CASSVFSGNTIYF. Written as DNA, the CDR3 is TGTGCCAGCAGCGTTTTCTCTGGAAACACCATATATTTT. V is TRBV11-2 and J is TRBJ1-3; D unresolved. CDR1 and CDR2 (germline): SGHAT, FQNNGV. This CDR3 is built from 13 residues. Trimming shortened V by 5 bases and J by 0 bases, and 5 bases separated the two germline ends.